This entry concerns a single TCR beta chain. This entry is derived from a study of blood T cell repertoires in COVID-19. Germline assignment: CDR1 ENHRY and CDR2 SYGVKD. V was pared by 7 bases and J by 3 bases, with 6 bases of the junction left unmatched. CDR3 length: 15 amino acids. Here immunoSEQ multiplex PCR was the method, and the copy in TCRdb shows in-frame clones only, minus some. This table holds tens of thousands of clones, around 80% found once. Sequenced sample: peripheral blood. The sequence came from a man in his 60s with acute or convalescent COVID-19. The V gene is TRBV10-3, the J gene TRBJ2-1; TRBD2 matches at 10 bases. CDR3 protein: CAIKSGGAYYNEQFF. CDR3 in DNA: TGTGCCATCAAGAGCGGGGGGGCCTACTACAATGAGCAGTTCTTC.